A selection of T cell receptor beta chains follows, all from one sample in a study of cytomegalovirus exposure and HLA in healthy donors. Clones were sequenced by immunoSEQ multiplex PCR, and TCRdb holds only the in-frame ones, with some missing. Of under 200,000 clones listed, around 78% are singletons. Sequencing used PBMCs. The source is a woman aged 25 to 45 in good health and CMV-seropositive. CDR3s leave out the opening cysteine and the closing phenylalanine or tryptophan.

>TRBJ2-3|TRBV6-6
ASSYGAGLTDTQY
>TRBJ2-1|TRBV2
ASSEERAVSSYNEQF
>TRBJ2-3|TRBV11-2
ASSLVRDSDTQY
>TRBJ2-7|TRBV19
ASSITDTTYEQY
>TRBJ2-7|TRBV11-3
ASSLDQGSGQY
>TRBJ2-1|TRBV9
ASSVVPSGDYNEQF
>TRBJ1-2|TRBV5-5
ASSRPADYGYT
>TRBJ2-5|TRBV13
ASSRALAGVFAQY
>TRBJ2-7|TRBV2
ASSEVRQVGEQY
>TRBJ2-2|TRBV9
ASSKGQGVNTGELF
>TRBJ2-1|TRBV28
ASKKDRNYNEQF
>TRBJ2-7|TRBV10-2
ASGRTTSSYEQY
>TRBJ1-5|TRBV2
ASSAGTGGFQPQH
>TRBJ1-4|TRBV9
ASSYRREGNEKLF
>TRBJ1-2|TRBV9
ASSGVGIYGYT
>TRBJ2-1|TRBV11-2
ASSQLGQGRTYNEQF
>TRBJ1-3|TRBV18
ASSPGTAESGNTIY
>.|TRBV7-2
ASSLVQAYEQY
>TRBJ2-3|TRBV15
ATSRNRGDTQY
>TRBJ1-2|TRBV4-2
ASSQEQGANYGYT
>TRBJ2-7|TRBV5-1
ASSLDGSYEQY
>TRBJ2-1|TRBV5-8
ASSGGSSYNEQF
>TRBJ2-1|TRBV15
ATSRETGSYNEQF
>TRBJ1-3|TRBV19
ASSIPDRNSGNTIY
>TRBJ1-4|TRBV15
ATSSLGGANEKLF
>TRBJ2-2|TRBV7-9
ASSVRRDGTGELF
>TRBJ2-3|TRBV4-1
ASSPMKRGPTDTQY
>TRBJ2-1|TRBV9
ASSSGTSGGYEQF
>TRBJ1-1|TRBV19
ASSKPGGRIDTEAF
>TRBJ2-1|TRBV7-9
SSSSSGTRFNEQF
>TRBJ2-7|TRBV28
ASSSRDRVDEQY
>TRBJ2-1|TRBV7-3
ASSLGLAGYNEQF
>TRBJ2-7|TRBV5-1
ASSLETGDEQY
>TRBJ1-2|TRBV30
AWSAQGGYGYT
>TRBJ1-3|TRBV13
ASSPDRGFSGNTIY
>TRBJ1-1|TRBV28
ASSSGQGRNTEAF
>TRBJ2-1|TRBV7-9
ASSQAESSYNEQF
>TRBJ1-5|TRBV5-1
ASSLGGQRGQPQH
>TRBJ1-1|TRBV10-3
AIRDRGDEAF
>TRBJ2-5|TRBV2
ASSGGQGRNVETQY
>TRBJ1-6|TRBV19
ASSGGASPLH
>TRBJ2-1|TRBV14
ASSQGGTGTSEQF
>TRBJ2-7|TRBV5-1
ASSLEGRYEQY
>TRBJ2-3|TRBV19
ASSASEGPGQVKDTQY
>TRBJ1-1|TRBV5-8
ASKLGRGYTEAF
>TRBJ2-7|TRBV2
ASSEIGRGSYEQY
>TRBJ2-7|TRBV10-1
ASSEDTNGRYEQY
>TRBJ1-1|TRBV5-1
ASSPGTSGEAF
>TRBJ2-7|TRBV25-1
ASTDWGESYEQY
>TRBJ2-3|TRBV5-1
ASSRLADVRSTDTQY
>TRBJ2-1|TRBV7-9
ASSFGGGIRSSYNEQF